The clone carrying this T cell receptor beta chain was seen once. Its antigen is as yet unknown. This record belongs to a study of shared clonotypes between healthy human individuals. The study, taken as a whole, reports: Genetic and exposure-history diversity was limited by the few donors. Naive subsets generally had larger estimated richness than memory subsets. Non-shared clonotypes displayed generation probabilities falling below those of clonotypes present in all four donors.

Sorted-subset replicate PCR reactions were performed with 150 to 200 ng DNA, corresponding to tens of thousands of T cell genomes. The repertoire was sequenced with immunoSEQ multiplex PCR; TCRdb's copy has only in-frame clones and lacks some. The profile shows about 2.5 million clones, approximately 90% of them singletons. V was trimmed by 8 bases and J by 0 bases, leaving 11 bases between them. This CDR3 spans 14 amino acids. Germline CDR1 is SNHLY and CDR2 is FYNNEI. The sequence derives from a young man in good health. Some clones in this sample may be carry-over from other donors' samples. The chain employs TRBV2 and TRBJ1-5, with D uncertain. Sequencing was carried out using naive CD4+ T cells from PBMCs. The subset is: CD45RA+ positively selected. CDR3 nucleotide sequence: TGTGCCAGCGAGTGGCAGCATAGCAATCAGCCCCAGCATTTT. This gives the protein CASEWQHSNQPQHF.